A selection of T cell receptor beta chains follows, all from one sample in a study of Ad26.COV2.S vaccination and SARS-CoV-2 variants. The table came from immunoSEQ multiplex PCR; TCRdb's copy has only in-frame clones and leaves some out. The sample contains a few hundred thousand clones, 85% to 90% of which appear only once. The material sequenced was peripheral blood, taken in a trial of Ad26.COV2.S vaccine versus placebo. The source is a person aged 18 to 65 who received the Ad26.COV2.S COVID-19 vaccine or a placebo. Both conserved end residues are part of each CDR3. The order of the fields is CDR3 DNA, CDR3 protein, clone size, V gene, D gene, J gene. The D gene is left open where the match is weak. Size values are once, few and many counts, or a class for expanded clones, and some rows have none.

TGTGCCAGCAGTTTACTCGGGGGTGGGCAGCCCCAGCATTTT | CASSLLGGGQPQHF | . | TRBV28 | . | TRBJ1-5
TGTGCCAGCAGCCCACCTAGCGGGGGGGACACAGATACGCAGTATTTT | CASSPPSGGDTDTQYF | . | TRBV9 | TRBD2 | TRBJ2-3
TGTGCCAGCGCCGACACTTACGAGCAGTACTTC | CASADTYEQYF | . | TRBV12-3/TRBV12-4 | . | TRBJ2-7
TGTGCCTGGAGTTCGTCAGATACGCAGTATTTT | CAWSSSDTQYF | . | TRBV30 | . | TRBJ2-3
TGTGCCAGCAGCCCTCTACAGGGGGGGGAGCAGTACTTC | CASSPLQGGEQYF | once | TRBV7-2 | . | TRBJ2-7
TGTGCCAGTAGTCTCGGACTAGCGGGGAAAGAGACCCAGTACTTC | CASSLGLAGKETQYF | . | TRBV19 | TRBD2 | TRBJ2-5
TGTGCCAGCAGCTTGGGGAGGGTGTATGGCTACACCTTC | CASSLGRVYGYTF | . | TRBV5-4 | . | TRBJ1-2
TGCGCCAGCAGCCAAGAGGGCTTAGTAAATGAAAAACTGTTTTTT | CASSQEGLVNEKLFF | . | TRBV4-3 | . | TRBJ1-4
TGTGCCAGCAGTGAGCGGACAGGTCTTCCCTATGGCTACACCTTC | CASSERTGLPYGYTF | . | TRBV6-1 | TRBD1 | TRBJ1-2
TGTGCCAGCAGCCAAGCGGCTTCGGTCGATACGCAGTATTTT | CASSQAASVDTQYF | . | TRBV3-1/TRBV3-2 | . | TRBJ2-3
TGCAGCGTTGCCACAGGGGGACAAGAGACCCAGTACTTC | CSVATGGQETQYF | . | TRBV29-1 | TRBD1 | TRBJ2-5
TGTGCCAGTAGTTACCAGGGGGGCACTGAAGCTTTCTTT | CASSYQGGTEAFF | . | TRBV19 | TRBD1 | TRBJ1-1
TGTGCCAGCAGCGATTCGGACAAACTAAGTCCCGGGGCCAACGTCCTGACTTTC | CASSDSDKLSPGANVLTF | . | TRBV9 | . | TRBJ2-6
TGTGCCGGTGACGATGGTGGGTTCCACGAGCAGTACTTC | CAGDDGGFHEQYF | . | TRBV30 | . | TRBJ2-7
TGTGCCAGCCGCGCGATTGCGATCAATGAGCAGTTCTTC | CASRAIAINEQFF | . | TRBV7-8 | . | TRBJ2-1
TGTGCCAGCAGCTCATCTCCGGGACAGGGGTTCTACGAGCAGTACTTC | CASSSSPGQGFYEQYF | . | TRBV7-8 | TRBD1 | TRBJ2-7
TGTGCCTGGAGCCTAGGGAACTATGGCTACACCTTC | CAWSLGNYGYTF | . | TRBV30 | . | TRBJ1-2
TGTGCCAGCAGATCCCAATATAATTCACCCCTCCACTTT | CASRSQYNSPLHF | . | TRBV12-3/TRBV12-4 | . | TRBJ1-6
TGTGCCAGCACCCGTGGGGCCTTTGGCTACACCTTC | CASTRGAFGYTF | . | TRBV12-3/TRBV12-4 | . | TRBJ1-2
TGTGCCAGCAGCTGGGCCCGGCCCCGTGGCGAGCAGTACTTC | CASSWARPRGEQYF | . | TRBV3-1/TRBV3-2 | . | TRBJ2-7
TGCGCCAGCAGCCAAGAGGCTAGAGAGGGCAATGAGCAGTTCTTC | CASSQEAREGNEQFF | . | TRBV4-1 | . | TRBJ2-1
TGTGCCAGCGCCCAAAGTGGGGGCCCTAATGAAAAACTGTTTTTT | CASAQSGGPNEKLFF | . | TRBV6-5 | . | TRBJ1-4
TGTGCCAGCAGTGAAGGTGCAGGGTATACTGAAGCTTTCTTT | CASSEGAGYTEAFF | . | TRBV2 | . | TRBJ1-1
TGCGCCAGCAGCCAAAACCCGGTGGGAGGTTCGGATAGCAATCAGCCCCAGCATTTT | CASSQNPVGGSDSNQPQHF | . | TRBV4-3 | . | TRBJ1-5
TGCAGCACATCGGTAAACCAAGAGACCCAGTACTTC | CSTSVNQETQYF | . | TRBV29-1 | . | TRBJ2-5
TGTGCCAGCAGCGACCCGAGGGGGACCTTCCGCAATGAGCAGTTCTTC | CASSDPRGTFRNEQFF | . | TRBV13 | . | TRBJ2-1
TGTGCCAGCAGCGGGAACTATGGCTACACCTTC | CASSGNYGYTF | . | TRBV9 | . | TRBJ1-2